The present entry profiles one TCR beta chain with its context. Clinical histories supplied by participants themselves formed the basis of cohort assignment. J lost 11 bases, V lost 6 bases, and 17 bases had no gene match. The CDR3 spans 15 residues. Germline CDR1 reads ENHRY; CDR2 reads SYGVKD. The protocol was immunoSEQ multiplex PCR, while the TCRdb copy is restricted to in-frame clones and leaves out a portion. The table shows 400,000 or so clones, with 70% to 90% occurring only once. These data originate in a study of blood T cell repertoires in COVID-19. Study as a whole: T cells, B-cell-depleted T cells, or PBMCs provided the cDNA or gDNA that served as material.

The V gene is TRBV10-3, the J gene TRBJ1-2; 8 bases agree with TRBD1. The sequenced sample was PBMCs or T cells enriched from blood (not recorded which). The sequence derives from a woman aged 40-49 years with acute COVID-19. Here the CDR3 reads CAISPNRDRNTMYTF. CDR3 nucleotide sequence: TGTGCCATCAGCCCGAACCGGGACAGGAATACTATGTACACCTTC.